This is a list of T cell receptor beta chains from one sample in a study of blood T cell repertoires in COVID-19. Method: immunoSEQ multiplex PCR; TCRdb's copy keeps in-frame clones and lacks some. This sample has around 120,000 clones; 70% to 90% occur once, and the top ten carry 7.5% to 8%. Sample: peripheral blood. The receptor source for this set is a man in his forties or fifties with acute or convalescent COVID-19. The CDR3 runs from the conserved cysteine through the conserved F or W. The order of the fields is clone size, J gene, V gene, D gene, CDR3 DNA, CDR3 protein. The D gene is left open where the match is weak. Not every row has a clone size; where given, it reads once, few, many or a size class.

>NA|TRBJ1-4|TRBV30|TRBD1
TGTGCCTGGAGTCAACCGGGACAGGGGATAACTAATGAAAAACTGTTTTTT
CAWSQPGQGITNEKLFF
>NA|TRBJ2-2|TRBV5-6|TRBD2
TGTGCCAGCAGCTTGCGGAGCGGGAGTCTCGGCGGGGAGCTGTTTTTT
CASSLRSGSLGGELFF
>NA|TRBJ2-7|TRBV2|NA
TGTGCCAGCAGTAAGGACGCAGGGGAGCCCTACGAGCAGTACTTC
CASSKDAGEPYEQYF
>NA|TRBJ1-4|TRBV19|TRBD1
TGTGCCAGTAGCAATTTAGGACAGGATAATGAAAAACTGTTTTTT
CASSNLGQDNEKLFF
>NA|TRBJ2-3|TRBV2|NA
TGTGCCAGCAGTGAAGTTTGGGGAGATGGCACAGATACGCAGTATTTT
CASSEVWGDGTDTQYF
>NA|TRBJ2-1|TRBV6-5|NA
TGTGCCAGCGGGTTCGTACGGGTTAAGCAGTTCTTC
CASGFVRVKQFF
>NA|TRBJ2-5|TRBV6-2/TRBV6-3|NA
TGTGCCAGCAGTTACGGACAGCTCACGGGGACCCAGTACTTC
CASSYGQLTGTQYF
>NA|TRBJ2-7|TRBV7-2|TRBD2
TGTGCCAGCAGCCCTAGCGGGAGCTCGGTATACGAGCAGTACTTC
CASSPSGSSVYEQYF
>NA|TRBJ2-1|TRBV2|NA
TGTGCCAGCAGTGGACTAGGTGACTACAATGAGCAGTTCTTC
CASSGLGDYNEQFF
>NA|TRBJ2-3|TRBV5-8|TRBD1
TGTGCCAGCAGCGGACAGGGGATGGGCACAGATACGCAGTATTTT
CASSGQGMGTDTQYF
>NA|TRBJ1-2|TRBV19|TRBD1
TGTGCCAGTAGTCTCGACCTGACAGGGGGCGCCTATGGCTACACCTTC
CASSLDLTGGAYGYTF
>NA|TRBJ2-1|TRBV7-9|NA
TGTGCCAGCAGCATATCCGAGGCTAGTCGCTACAATGAGCAGTTCTTC
CASSISEASRYNEQFF
>NA|TRBJ1-5|TRBV19|NA
TGTGCCAGTAGTACTACCGGGGGGGGGAATCAGCCCCAGCATTTT
CASSTTGGGNQPQHF
>NA|TRBJ1-1|TRBV5-5|TRBD1
TGTGCCAGCAGCTTCTTTACAGGGGGCAGCTTGAACACTGAAGCTTTCTTT
CASSFFTGGSLNTEAFF
>few|TRBJ1-3|TRBV14|NA
TGTGCCAGCAGCCAACAGGGAATCTCTGGAAACACCATATATTTT
CASSQQGISGNTIYF
>NA|TRBJ2-5|TRBV11-2|NA
TGTGCCAGCAGCTTAGACTCGGGGTTAGAGACCCAGTACTTC
CASSLDSGLETQYF
>NA|TRBJ1-1|TRBV20-1|NA
TGCAGTGTCCGGAGCACTGAAGCTTTCTTT
CSVRSTEAFF
>NA|TRBJ1-5|TRBV7-2|NA
TGTGCCAGCAGCGGAGGCGGGGTTGGACAGCCCCAGCATTTT
CASSGGGVGQPQHF
>NA|TRBJ2-1|TRBV18|NA
TGTGCCAGCCAGGGGCGGGAGCTGATGGGGAATGAGCAGTTCTTC
CASQGRELMGNEQFF
>NA|TRBJ2-4|TRBV15|NA
TGTGCCACCAAGAATAGGGCAGGGCTCAGAACCAAAAACATTCAGTACTTC
CATKNRAGLRTKNIQYF
>NA|TRBJ1-1|TRBV2|NA
TGTGCCAGCAGTGAAATAGTCACTGAAGCTTTCTTT
CASSEIVTEAFF
>NA|TRBJ1-6|TRBV5-1|NA
TGCGCCAGCAGCTTGGTACAGGAGAATTCACCCCTCCACTTT
CASSLVQENSPLHF
>NA|TRBJ2-1|TRBV5-1|NA
TGCGCCAGCAGCTTGGTGGAGAGGAATGAGCAGTTCTTC
CASSLVERNEQFF
>NA|TRBJ2-6|TRBV19|TRBD1
TGTGCCAGTAGCCGGACCTCGGGACAGGGATCGTTCAGCTCTGGGGCCAACGTCCTGACTTTC
CASSRTSGQGSFSSGANVLTF
>NA|TRBJ2-2|TRBV19|NA
TGTGCCAGTAGTTGGGGCAGCCTCACCGGGGAGCTGTTTTTT
CASSWGSLTGELFF
>once|TRBJ1-6|TRBV6-1|TRBD1
TGTGCCAGCAGTGAGACAGGGCGCTCCTATAATTCACCCCTCCACTTT
CASSETGRSYNSPLHF
>NA|TRBJ2-7|TRBV15|TRBD1
TGTGCCACCAGCAGAGTAGGCGCAGGGGGCTCCTACGAGCAGTACTTC
CATSRVGAGGSYEQYF
>NA|TRBJ1-1|TRBV6-5|TRBD1
TGTGCCAGCAGTTTTACAGGGGGCACTGAAGCTTTCTTT
CASSFTGGTEAFF
>NA|TRBJ2-2|TRBV6-5|NA
TGTGCCAGCAGTTACCCAAGCGGAGTTGGGACCGGGGAGCTGTTTTTT
CASSYPSGVGTGELFF
>NA|TRBJ2-2|TRBV5-1|NA
TGCGCCAGCAATGAACAGAACACCGGGGAGCTGTTTTTT
CASNEQNTGELFF
>few|TRBJ2-7|TRBV7-2|TRBD2
TGTGCCAGCCGCCTGGGCGGGAGCGGTTACGAGCAGTACTTC
CASRLGGSGYEQYF
>once|TRBJ2-3|TRBV7-9|TRBD2
TGTGCCAGCAGCGGGACTAGCGGGATAGATACGCAGTATTTT
CASSGTSGIDTQYF
>NA|TRBJ1-1|TRBV4-1|NA
TGCGCCAGCAGCCAATTCGGACACGACAGCAGCGAAGCTTTCTTT
CASSQFGHDSSEAFF
>NA|TRBJ2-7|TRBV11-3|TRBD2
TGTGCCAGCAGGGGTACTAGCGGTACCGAGCAGTACTTC
CASRGTSGTEQYF
>NA|TRBJ1-5|TRBV19|TRBD1
TGTGCCAGTTCCCGTCCGACAGGGGTTAATCAGCCCCAGCATTTT
CASSRPTGVNQPQHF